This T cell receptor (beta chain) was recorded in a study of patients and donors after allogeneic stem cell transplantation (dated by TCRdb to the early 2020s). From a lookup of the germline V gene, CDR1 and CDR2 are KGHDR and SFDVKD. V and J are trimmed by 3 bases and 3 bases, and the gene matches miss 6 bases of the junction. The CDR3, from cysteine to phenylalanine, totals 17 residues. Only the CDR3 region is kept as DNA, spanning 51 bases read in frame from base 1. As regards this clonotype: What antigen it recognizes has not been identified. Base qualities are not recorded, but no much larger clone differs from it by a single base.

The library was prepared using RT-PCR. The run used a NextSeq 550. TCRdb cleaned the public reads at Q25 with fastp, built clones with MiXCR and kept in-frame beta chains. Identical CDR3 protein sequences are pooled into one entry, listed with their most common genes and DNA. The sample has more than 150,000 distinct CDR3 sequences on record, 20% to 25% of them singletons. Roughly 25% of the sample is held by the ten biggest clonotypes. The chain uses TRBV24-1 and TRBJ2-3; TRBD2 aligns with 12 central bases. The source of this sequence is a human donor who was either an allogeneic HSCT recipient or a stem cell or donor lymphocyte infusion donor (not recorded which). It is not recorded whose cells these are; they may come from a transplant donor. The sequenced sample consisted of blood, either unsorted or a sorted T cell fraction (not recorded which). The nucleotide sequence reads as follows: TGTGCCACCAGTGATGCCTCGCTAGCGGGGGGGACAGATACGCAGTATTTT. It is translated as CATSDASLAGGTDTQYF.